These T cell receptor beta chains were read from a single sample in a study of blood T cell repertoires in COVID-19. Some clones are missing from TCRdb's copy, which holds only in-frame ones; the method was immunoSEQ multiplex PCR. The data contain about 48,000 clones, 75% to 80% of them singletons. Sequenced sample: peripheral blood. These receptors originate from a human donor with active or convalescent COVID-19. The donor label of this sample is uncertain. The CDR3 runs from the conserved cysteine through the conserved F or W. Fields, in order: clone size, V gene, D gene, J gene, CDR3 protein, CDR3 DNA. A D gene is named only where the DNA matches it firmly. Some rows mark clone size as missing; the rest say once, few, many or name a class of expanded clone.

abundance: .; v_gene: TRBV3-1/TRBV3-2; d_gene: TRBD2; j_gene: TRBJ2-7; CDR3aa: CASSQGTRGYEQYF; CDR3nt: TGTGCCAGCAGCCAGGGGACTAGGGGTTACGAGCAGTACTTC
abundance: .; v_gene: TRBV4-1; d_gene: TRBD2; j_gene: TRBJ2-1; CDR3aa: CASSQGTLAGRSRWGYNEQFF; CDR3nt: TGCGCCAGCAGCCAAGGGACTCTAGCGGGACGGTCCCGTTGGGGCTACAATGAGCAGTTCTTC
abundance: .; v_gene: TRBV24-1; d_gene: TRBD2; j_gene: TRBJ2-3; CDR3aa: CATSERGLAGVVDTQYF; CDR3nt: TGTGCCACCAGTGAAAGGGGACTAGCGGGAGTAGTGGATACGCAGTATTTT
abundance: .; v_gene: TRBV4-2; d_gene: TRBD1; j_gene: TRBJ1-1; CDR3aa: CASSQIQGAKNTEAFF; CDR3nt: TGTGCCAGCAGCCAAATCCAGGGGGCAAAGAACACTGAAGCTTTCTTT
abundance: .; v_gene: TRBV19; d_gene: TRBD1; j_gene: TRBJ1-4; CDR3aa: CASSVGTGFDEKLFF; CDR3nt: TGTGCCAGTAGTGTCGGGACAGGGTTTGATGAAAAACTGTTTTTT
abundance: once; v_gene: TRBV11-2; d_gene: TRBD2; j_gene: TRBJ2-7; CDR3aa: CASSLTSGVSYEQYF; CDR3nt: TGTGCCAGCAGCTTGACTAGCGGGGTTTCCTACGAGCAGTACTTC
abundance: .; v_gene: TRBV6-5; d_gene: TRBD1; j_gene: TRBJ2-7; CDR3aa: CASSSGQGVREQYF; CDR3nt: TGTGCCAGCAGTTCGGGACAGGGGGTGAGGGAGCAGTACTTC
abundance: .; v_gene: TRBV9; d_gene: .; j_gene: TRBJ2-5; CDR3aa: CASSAVRGQETQYF; CDR3nt: TGTGCCAGCAGCGCAGTTCGGGGCCAAGAGACCCAGTACTTC
abundance: .; v_gene: TRBV18; d_gene: TRBD1; j_gene: TRBJ1-1; CDR3aa: CASSPGTGVGEAFF; CDR3nt: TGTGCCAGCTCTCCCGGGACAGGGGTTGGGGAAGCTTTCTTT
abundance: .; v_gene: TRBV6-2/TRBV6-3; d_gene: .; j_gene: TRBJ1-5; CDR3aa: CASSFIGGDQPQHF; CDR3nt: TGTGCCAGCAGTTTTATAGGCGGGGATCAGCCCCAGCATTTT
abundance: .; v_gene: TRBV5-3; d_gene: TRBD1; j_gene: TRBJ1-5; CDR3aa: CARSLDPGGRAQACNQPQHF; CDR3nt: TGTGCCAGAAGCTTGGATCCAGGGGGTAGAGCCCAAGCCTGCAATCAGCCCCAGCATTTT
abundance: .; v_gene: TRBV6-5; d_gene: TRBD1; j_gene: TRBJ2-5; CDR3aa: CASIFSRGGGETQYF; CDR3nt: TGTGCCAGCATCTTCTCCCGAGGGGGCGGAGAGACCCAGTACTTC
abundance: .; v_gene: TRBV2; d_gene: .; j_gene: TRBJ2-5; CDR3aa: CASSGSTSGTQYF; CDR3nt: TGTGCCAGCAGTGGCTCGACTAGTGGGACCCAGTACTTC
abundance: .; v_gene: TRBV5-1; d_gene: TRBD2; j_gene: TRBJ2-7; CDR3aa: CASSPVGLAGGSYEQYF; CDR3nt: TGCGCCAGCAGTCCGGTGGGACTAGCGGGAGGGAGTTACGAGCAGTACTTC